This T cell receptor (beta chain) was identified during a study of blood T cell repertoires in COVID-19. Turning to the study itself: Acute and convalescent COVID-19 samples came from the United States, Italy and Spain. Sample material is recorded as cDNA or gDNA derived from T cells, B-cell-depleted T cells, or PBMCs.

The assay was immunoSEQ multiplex PCR, and TCRdb's table has in-frame clones only and misses some. This sample has tens of thousands of clones, with 70% to 75% found just once. This CDR3 has 12 residues. The V segment lost 10 bases and the J segment 7 bases; nucleotides outside the gene matches: 6. Germline lookup yields CDR1 LNHDA and CDR2 SQIVND (reference sequence). The TCR comes from a woman in her 70s with acute or convalescent COVID-19. The J gene is TRBJ1-5, the V gene TRBV19; 8 bases align to TRBD1. Sample: peripheral blood. CDR3 loop: CATGTGGQPQHF. CDR3 DNA: TGTGCCACCGGGACAGGCGGGCAGCCCCAGCATTTT.